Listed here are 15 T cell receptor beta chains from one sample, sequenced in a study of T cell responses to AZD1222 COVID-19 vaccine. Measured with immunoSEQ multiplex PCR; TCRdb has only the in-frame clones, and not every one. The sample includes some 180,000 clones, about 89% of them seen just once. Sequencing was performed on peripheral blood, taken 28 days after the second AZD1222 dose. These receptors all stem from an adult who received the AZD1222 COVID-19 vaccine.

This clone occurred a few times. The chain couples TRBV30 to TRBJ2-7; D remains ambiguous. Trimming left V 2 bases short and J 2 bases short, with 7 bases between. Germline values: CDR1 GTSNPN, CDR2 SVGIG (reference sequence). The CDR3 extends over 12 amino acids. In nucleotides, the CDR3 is TGTGCCTGGAGTCTCTTAGCCTACGAGCAGTACTTC. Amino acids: CAWSLLAYEQYF.

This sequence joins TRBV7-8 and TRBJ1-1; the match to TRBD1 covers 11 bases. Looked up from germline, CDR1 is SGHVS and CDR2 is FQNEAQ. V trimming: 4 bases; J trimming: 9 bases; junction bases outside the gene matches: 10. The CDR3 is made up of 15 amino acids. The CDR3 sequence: CASSSDGQGAGQAFF. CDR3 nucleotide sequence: TGTGCCAGCAGCTCCGACGGACAGGGGGCAGGTCAAGCTTTCTTT.

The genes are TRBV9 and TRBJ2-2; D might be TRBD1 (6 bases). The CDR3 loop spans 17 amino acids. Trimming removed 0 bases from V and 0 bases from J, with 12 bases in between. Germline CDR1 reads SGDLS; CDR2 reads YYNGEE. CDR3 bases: TGTGCCAGCAGCGTAGCCTGGGACACTGCGAACACCGGGGAGCTGTTTTTT. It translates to CASSVAWDTANTGELFF.

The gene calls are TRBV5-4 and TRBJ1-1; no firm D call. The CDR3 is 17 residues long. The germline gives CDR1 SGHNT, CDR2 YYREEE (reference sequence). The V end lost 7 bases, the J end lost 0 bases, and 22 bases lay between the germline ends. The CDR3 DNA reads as TGTGCCAGCTCCCCGACCGGGTCACGTGGCATGAACACTGAAGCTTTCTTT. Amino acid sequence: CASSPTGSRGMNTEAFF.

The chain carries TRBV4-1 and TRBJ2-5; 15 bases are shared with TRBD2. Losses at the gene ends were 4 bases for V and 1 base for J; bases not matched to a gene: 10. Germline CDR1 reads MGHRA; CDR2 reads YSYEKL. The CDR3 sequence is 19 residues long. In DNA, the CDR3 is TGCGCCAGCAGCCCCGTCACCGGGACTAGCGGGAGGCTCCAAGAGACCCAGTACTTC. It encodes CASSPVTGTSGRLQETQYF.

The chain's CDR3 is CASSPHRGENTEAFF. CDR3 DNA: TGTGCCAGCAGCCCACATCGGGGAGAGAACACTGAAGCTTTCTTT. J is TRBJ1-1 and V is TRBV7-6; D gene unclear. The CDR3 runs to 15 residues. Trimming pared 5 bases from V and 1 base from J, leaving 14 bases between. Germline V CDR1 and CDR2: SGHVS, FNYEAQ.

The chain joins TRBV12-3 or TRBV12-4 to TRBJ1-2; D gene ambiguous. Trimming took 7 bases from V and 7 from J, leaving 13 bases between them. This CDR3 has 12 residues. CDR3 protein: CASTERGFGYTF. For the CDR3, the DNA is TGTGCCAGCACCGAGCGGGGTTTTGGCTACACCTTC.

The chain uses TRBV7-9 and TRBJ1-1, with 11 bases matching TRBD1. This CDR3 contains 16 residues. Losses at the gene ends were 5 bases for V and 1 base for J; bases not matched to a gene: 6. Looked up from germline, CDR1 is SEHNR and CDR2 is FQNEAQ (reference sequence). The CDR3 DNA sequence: TGTGCCAGCAGCGATCGGGACAGGGGGAGGAACACTGAAGCTTTCTTT. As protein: CASSDRDRGRNTEAFF.

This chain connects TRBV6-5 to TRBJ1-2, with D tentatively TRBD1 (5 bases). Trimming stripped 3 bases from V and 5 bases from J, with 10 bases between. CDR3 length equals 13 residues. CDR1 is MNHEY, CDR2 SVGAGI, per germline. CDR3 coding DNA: TGTGCCAGCAGTTATGGCAGGGCATATGGCTACACCTTC. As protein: CASSYGRAYGYTF.

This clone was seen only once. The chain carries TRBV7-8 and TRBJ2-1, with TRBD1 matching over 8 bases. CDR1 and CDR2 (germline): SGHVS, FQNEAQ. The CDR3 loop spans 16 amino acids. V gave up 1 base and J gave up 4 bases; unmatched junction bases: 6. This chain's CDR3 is CASSLDAGGLYNEQFF. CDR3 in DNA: TGTGCCAGCAGCTTAGATGCAGGGGGCTTGTACAATGAGCAGTTCTTC.

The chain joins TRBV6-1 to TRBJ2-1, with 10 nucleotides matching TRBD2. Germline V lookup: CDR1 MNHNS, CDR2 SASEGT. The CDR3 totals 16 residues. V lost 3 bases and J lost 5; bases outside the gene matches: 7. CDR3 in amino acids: CASSDRLAGGDNEQFF. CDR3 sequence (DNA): TGTGCCAGCAGTGACCGACTAGCGGGTGGGGACAATGAGCAGTTCTTC.

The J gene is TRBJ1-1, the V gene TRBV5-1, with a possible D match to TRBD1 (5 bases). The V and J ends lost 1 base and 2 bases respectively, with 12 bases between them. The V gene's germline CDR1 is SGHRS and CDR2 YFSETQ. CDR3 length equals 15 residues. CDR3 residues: CASSLSGHLNTEAFF. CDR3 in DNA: TGCGCCAGCAGCTTGTCCGGACATTTAAACACTGAAGCTTTCTTT.

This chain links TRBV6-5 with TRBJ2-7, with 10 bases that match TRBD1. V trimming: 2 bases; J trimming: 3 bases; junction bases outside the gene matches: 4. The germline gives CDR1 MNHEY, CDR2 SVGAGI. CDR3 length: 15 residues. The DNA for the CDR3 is TGTGCCAGCAGTTACCGGGACAGGGGCTACTACGAGCAGTACTTC. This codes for CASSYRDRGYYEQYF.

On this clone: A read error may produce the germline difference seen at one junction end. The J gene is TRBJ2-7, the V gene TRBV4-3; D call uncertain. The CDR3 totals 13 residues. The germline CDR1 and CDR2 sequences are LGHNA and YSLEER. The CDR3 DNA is TGCGCCAGCAGCCAAGTGGCTTATCGTACTCGGATCTTC. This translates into CASSQVAYRTRIF.

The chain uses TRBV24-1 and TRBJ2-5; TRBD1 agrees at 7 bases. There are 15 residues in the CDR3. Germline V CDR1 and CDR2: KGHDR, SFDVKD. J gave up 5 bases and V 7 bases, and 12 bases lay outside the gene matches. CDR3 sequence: CATSRTGSSGETQYF. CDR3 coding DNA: TGTGCCACCAGCCGGACAGGATCGTCGGGGGAGACCCAGTACTTC.